This T cell receptor beta chain is drawn from a study of CD4 T cell repertoires in COVID-19. Turning to the study itself: After around ten days of IL-2 expansion, CFSE-low cells were relabeled and restimulated with other coronavirus spikes.

The CDR3 spans 13 residues. Unmatched junction bases numbered 2, after V lost 4 bases and J lost 4 bases. The germline gives CDR1 SNHLY, CDR2 FYNNEI. In regard to this clone: The antigen remains undetermined.

The protocol was immunoSEQ multiplex PCR, while the TCRdb copy is restricted to in-frame clones and leaves out a portion. The sample has about 24,000 clones, 93% seen once. Study-wide results and limits: In SARS-CoV and/or HKU1 spike cultures, between about 6 and 26% of SARS-CoV-2 clonotypes reappeared. Suggested intraclonal diversification: top SARS-CoV-2-reactive clonotypes appeared in two or three memory subsets.

The memory T cells were sequenced right after ex vivo isolation, without culture. This sequence originates from a human donor who had COVID-19. The rearrangement uses TRBV2 and TRBJ2-7; the match to TRBD1 covers 9 bases. Source: circulating follicular helper CD4+ T cells (cTfh) from blood, taken before the COVID-19 pandemic. CDR3 coding DNA: TGTGCCAGCAGTGGGGACAGGGTTTACGAGCAGTACTTC. Translation gives CASSGDRVYEQYF.